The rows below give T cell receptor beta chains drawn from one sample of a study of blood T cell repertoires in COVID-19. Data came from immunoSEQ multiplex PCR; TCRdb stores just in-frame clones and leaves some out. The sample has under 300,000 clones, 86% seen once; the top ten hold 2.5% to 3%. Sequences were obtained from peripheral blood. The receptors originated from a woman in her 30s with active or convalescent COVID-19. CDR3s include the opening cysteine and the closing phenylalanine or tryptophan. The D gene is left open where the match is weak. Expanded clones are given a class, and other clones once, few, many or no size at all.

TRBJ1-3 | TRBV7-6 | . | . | CASSLDNSGNTIYF | TGTGCCAGCAGCTTAGACAACTCTGGAAACACCATATATTTT
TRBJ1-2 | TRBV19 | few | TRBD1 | CASTLPGQGGNYGYTF | TGTGCCAGTACCCTCCCGGGACAGGGTGGGAACTATGGCTACACCTTC
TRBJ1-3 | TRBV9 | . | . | CASSARQGNTIYF | TGTGCCAGCAGCGCCAGACAGGGAAACACCATATATTTT
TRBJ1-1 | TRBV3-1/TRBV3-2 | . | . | CASSPGTRRAFF | TGTGCCAGCAGCCCAGGGACAAGGAGAGCTTTCTTT
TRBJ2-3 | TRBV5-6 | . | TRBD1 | CASSRADRSTDTQYF | TGTGCCAGCAGCCGAGCGGACAGGAGCACAGATACGCAGTATTTT
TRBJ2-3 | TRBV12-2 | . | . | CASPPAKRGRTGTDTQYF | TGTGCAAGTCCCCCAGCCAAGCGGGGGAGGACGGGCACAGATACGCAGTATTTT
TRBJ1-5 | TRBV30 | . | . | CAWSEGGPYQPQHF | TGTGCCTGGAGTGAAGGGGGTCCATATCAGCCCCAGCATTTT
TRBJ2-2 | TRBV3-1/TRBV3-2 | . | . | CASRLNTGELFF | TGTGCCAGCAGACTGAACACCGGGGAGCTGTTTTTT
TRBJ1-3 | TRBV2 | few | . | CASSDAWGENTIYF | TGTGCCAGCAGTGACGCTTGGGGGGAGAACACCATATATTTT
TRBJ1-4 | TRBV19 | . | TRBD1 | CASKPTGGLNEKLFF | TGTGCCAGTAAGCCAACAGGGGGCCTTAATGAAAAACTGTTTTTT
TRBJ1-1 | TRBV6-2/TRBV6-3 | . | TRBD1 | CASSRSGGAGGEAFF | TGTGCCAGCAGTCGGTCAGGGGGCGCGGGTGGTGAAGCTTTCTTT
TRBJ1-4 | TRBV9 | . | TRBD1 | CASSAAGGYEKLFF | TGTGCCAGCAGTGCTGCAGGGGGCTATGAAAAACTGTTTTTT
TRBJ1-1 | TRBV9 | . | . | CASSVGSFSEAFF | TGTGCCAGCAGCGTAGGCAGTTTCTCTGAAGCTTTCTTT
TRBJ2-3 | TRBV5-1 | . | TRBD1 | CASSLTGGHTDTQYF | TGCGCCAGCAGCTTGACAGGGGGACACACAGATACGCAGTATTTT
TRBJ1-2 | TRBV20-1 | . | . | CSASRDHGYTF | TGCAGTGCTTCACGGGATCATGGCTACACCTTC
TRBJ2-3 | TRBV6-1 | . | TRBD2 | CASSGLAGGSTDTQYF | TGTGCCAGCAGTGGACTAGCGGGGGGGAGCACAGATACGCAGTATTTT
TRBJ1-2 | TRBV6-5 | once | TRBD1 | CASSYRRDRDYGYTF | TGTGCCAGCAGTTACCGGCGGGACAGGGACTATGGCTACACCTTC
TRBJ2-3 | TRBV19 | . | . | CASSIKAGRSPRTDTQYF | TGTGCCAGTAGTATTAAGGCTGGGAGGAGTCCCCGCACAGATACGCAGTATTTT
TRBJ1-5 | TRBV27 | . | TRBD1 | CASSLDRGPQHF | TGTGCCAGCAGTCTGGACAGGGGCCCCCAGCATTTT
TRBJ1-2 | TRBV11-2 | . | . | CASSLDRGKLGYGYTF | TGTGCCAGCAGCTTAGATCGGGGGAAGCTGGGCTATGGCTACACCTTC
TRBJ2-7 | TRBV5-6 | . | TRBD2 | CASSLRGGHYEQYF | TGTGCCAGCAGCTTGCGGGGGGGCCATTACGAGCAGTACTTC
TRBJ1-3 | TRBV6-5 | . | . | CASSRDTLRGTIYF | TGTGCCAGCAGCCGTGACACCCTCCGGGGAACCATATATTTT
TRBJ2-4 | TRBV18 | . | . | CASSPVVQNIQYF | TGTGCCAGCTCACCAGTAGTTCAAAACATTCAGTACTTC
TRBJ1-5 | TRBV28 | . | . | CASSLGSAGGLSNQPQHF | TGTGCCAGCAGTTTAGGTTCTGCGGGGGGCTTGAGCAATCAGCCCCAGCATTTT
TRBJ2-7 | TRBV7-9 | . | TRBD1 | CASSSLQGASYEQYF | TGTGCCAGCAGCTCACTACAGGGGGCATCCTACGAGCAGTACTTC
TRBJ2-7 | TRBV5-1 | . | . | CASSLIGGSEQYF | TGCGCCAGCAGCTTAATAGGGGGATCCGAGCAGTACTTC
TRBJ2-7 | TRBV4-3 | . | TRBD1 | CASSQVRDSLSYEQYF | TGCGCCAGCAGCCAAGTCCGGGACAGTCTCTCCTACGAGCAGTACTTC
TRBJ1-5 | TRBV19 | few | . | CASSMGRDQPQHF | TGTGCCAGTAGTATGGGTCGGGATCAGCCCCAGCATTTT
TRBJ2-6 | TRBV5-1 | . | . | CASSLRFSGANVLTF | TGCGCCAGCAGCTTGCGTTTCTCTGGGGCCAACGTCCTGACTTTC
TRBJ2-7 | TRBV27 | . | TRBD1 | CASSLSWTGDEQYF | TGTGCCAGCAGTTTAAGCTGGACAGGGGACGAGCAGTACTTC
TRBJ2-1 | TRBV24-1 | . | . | CATSDLKGFTYNEQFF | TGTGCCACCAGTGATTTGAAGGGGTTTACCTACAATGAGCAGTTCTTC
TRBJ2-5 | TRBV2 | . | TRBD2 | CASRREGLGLQETQYF | TGTGCCAGCAGGAGGGAGGGACTAGGCCTTCAAGAGACCCAGTACTTC
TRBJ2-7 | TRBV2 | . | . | CASSAGRGSEQYF | TGTGCCAGCAGTGCTGGTAGGGGAAGCGAGCAGTACTTC
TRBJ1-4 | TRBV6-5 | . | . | CGALSPTNEKLFF | TGTGGGGCCCTGTCCCCAACTAATGAAAAACTGTTTTTT
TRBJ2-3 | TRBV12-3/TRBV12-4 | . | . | CAISREITDTQYF | TGTGCCATCAGCAGGGAAATCACAGATACGCAGTATTTT
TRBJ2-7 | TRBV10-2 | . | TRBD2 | CASSESTSGGGLWEYF | TGCGCCAGCAGTGAGTCGACTAGCGGGGGGGGTCTATGGGAGTACTTC
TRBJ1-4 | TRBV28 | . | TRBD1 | CASSVPGQGYEKLFF | TGTGCCAGCAGTGTCCCGGGACAGGGGTATGAAAAACTGTTTTTT
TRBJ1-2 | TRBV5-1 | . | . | CASSRVAGDYGYTF | TGCGCCAGCAGCCGAGTGGCAGGGGACTATGGCTACACCTTC
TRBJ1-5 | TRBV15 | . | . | CATSRDLSQPQHF | TGTGCCACCAGCAGAGATCTCAGTCAGCCCCAGCATTTT
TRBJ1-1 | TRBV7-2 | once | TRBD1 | CASSTNRGNTEAFF | TGTGCCAGCAGCACAAACAGGGGGAACACTGAAGCTTTCTTT